These 15 T cell receptor beta chains came from one sample sequenced in a study of vaccination effects on CD4 cells after COVID-19. Their antigen targets remain unknown. Sequencing was performed with immunoSEQ multiplex PCR; in TCRdb, only in-frame clones are kept and a portion is missing. Of tens of thousands of clones detected, around 81% appear once; the ten largest clones hold more than 1%. Expansion with viral peptide pools was applied to antigen-specific CD4+ T cells by the ViraFEST assay prior to sequencing. Following culture for approximately ten days, CD4+ T cells were isolated. BNT162b2 vaccine or mRNA-1273 vaccine was given to participants in two doses. This specimen consisted of CD4+ T cells from PBMCs cultured with HCoV-229E spike peptides, obtained after COVID-19 vaccination. All receptors come from a human donor who received a COVID-19 vaccine.

V gene TRBV11-1 combines with J gene TRBJ1-1; D may be TRBD1 (5 bases). This CDR3 is 14 amino acids long. Germline CDR1 reads SGHAT; CDR2 reads FQDESV (reference sequence). Trimming took off 2 bases at V and 1 base at J, with 8 bases between the two ends. CDR3 amino acids: CASSLLTANTEAFF. The CDR3 nucleotides are TGTGCCAGCAGCTTATTGACAGCGAACACTGAAGCTTTCTTT.

The chain has TRBV3-1 (or the pseudogene TRBV3-2) and TRBJ1-3; D perhaps matches TRBD1 (6 bases). The CDR3 runs 14 residues. The germline V gene encodes CDR1 LGHDT and CDR2 YNNKEL (reference sequence). The germline V and J ends were trimmed by 4 bases and 4 bases, with 11 bases remaining between them. CDR3 sequence (DNA): TGTGCCAGCAGCCTACAGGGATCGGGAAACACCATATATTTT. Residues: CASSLQGSGNTIYF.

The CDR3 region has the DNA TGTGCCAGTAGGGGACAGCAAGAGACCCAGTACTTC. It encodes CASRGQQETQYF. The chain is built from TRBV19 and TRBJ2-5; 7 nucleotides line up with TRBD1. Germline values: CDR1 LNHDA, CDR2 SQIVND (reference sequence). The CDR3 is made up of 12 amino acids. V was pared by 6 bases and J by 2 bases, with 0 bases of the junction left unmatched.

The J gene is TRBJ2-2, the V gene TRBV5-1; D is unresolved. V was shortened by 0 bases and J by 0 bases, with 6 bases between the two germline ends. The germline V gene encodes CDR1 SGHRS and CDR2 YFSETQ. This CDR3 is built from 15 residues. CDR3 sequence (DNA): TGCGCCAGCAGCTTGGGACGGGCGAACACCGGGGAGCTGTTTTTT. Translated, it gives CASSLGRANTGELFF. The variable domain in full, completed from reference TRBV5-1 and TRBJ2-2, reads KAGVTQTPRYLIKTRGQQVTLSCSPISGHRSVSWYQQTPGQGLQFLFEYFSETQRNKGNFPGRFSGRQFSNSRSEMNVSTLELGDSALYLCASSLGRANTGELFFGEGSRLTVL.

J is TRBJ1-5 and V is TRBV6-2 or TRBV6-3; tentatively, D is TRBD1 (6 bases). The CDR3 is made up of 15 amino acids. Germline values: CDR1 MNHEY, CDR2 SVGEGT. Trimming shortened V by 7 bases and J by 2 bases, and 15 bases separated the two germline ends. The CDR3, as DNA: TGTGCCAGCACCCCACCGGGACATGGCAATCAGCCCCAGCATTTT. This codes for CASTPPGHGNQPQHF.

The CDR3 nucleotides read TGTGCCAGCACTGGGACAGGGTCCGCCAAGTATGGTGAGCAGTTCTTC. Amino acid sequence: CASTGTGSAKYGEQFF. The chain links TRBV2 to TRBJ2-1; TRBD1 matches at 9 bases. The trim removed 7 bases at V and 9 bases at J, leaving 16 bases unmatched. The germline V gene encodes CDR1 SNHLY and CDR2 FYNNEI. CDR3 size: 16 residues.

This chain links TRBV13 with TRBJ2-1; no firm D call. V shed 1 base and J shed 6 bases, with 19 bases lying between them. Germline loops: CDR1 PRHDT, CDR2 FYEKMQ (reference sequence). The CDR3 loop spans 17 amino acids. DNA for the CDR3: TGTGCCAGCAGCTTAGTAGGGCTTCCCCACCTGGCCAATGAGCAGTTCTTC. It is translated as CASSLVGLPHLANEQFF.

Worth noting for this clone: The sample carries other DNA sequences with the same CDR3. The V call is TRBV12-3 or TRBV12-4, the J call TRBJ1-3; D unclear. The CDR3 runs to 11 residues. V lost 4 bases and J 4 bases, leaving 2 bases between the germline ends. CDR3 nucleotides: TGTGCCAGCAGTTCCGGAAACACCATATATTTT. Its protein product is CASSSGNTIYF.

This clone was observed a few times. The rearrangement joins TRBV4-1 to TRBJ2-7; D possibly corresponds to TRBD1 (5 bases). Germline lookup yields CDR1 MGHRA and CDR2 YSYEKL. The CDR3 is 11 amino acids. Trimming removed 4 bases at V and 5 bases at J, with 6 bases between. The CDR3 sequence is CASSPRDEQYV. DNA for the CDR3: TGCGCCAGCAGCCCCAGGGACGAGCAGTACGTC.

The chain employs TRBV5-4 and TRBJ2-5; D is uncertain. V was pared by 2 bases and J by 1 base, with 6 bases between. Germline V lookup: CDR1 SGHNT, CDR2 YYREEE (reference sequence). The CDR3 is 13 residues long. The CDR3 DNA reads TGTGCCAGCAGCTTTGGAATCCAAGAGACCCAGTACTTC. This encodes CASSFGIQETQYF.

This clone was seen just once. This chain uses TRBV6-5 with TRBJ1-2; 8 bases align to TRBD1. The CDR3 is made up of 12 amino acids. V trimming: 6 bases; J trimming: 7 bases; junction bases outside the gene matches: 4. The germline CDR1 and CDR2 sequences are MNHEY and SVGAGI. The CDR3 DNA is TGTGCCAGCAGCTGGACAGGGAGTGGCTACACCTTC. Translating gives CASSWTGSGYTF.

The chain links TRBV15 to TRBJ2-7, with D unclear. The V gene's germline CDR1 is LNHNV and CDR2 YYDKDF (reference sequence). V lost 5 bases and J 0 bases, leaving 11 bases between the germline ends. The CDR3 has 14 amino acids. The DNA for the CDR3 is TGTGCCACCAGCTGGGCTGGTAACTCCTACGAGCAGTACGTC. Residues: CATSWAGNSYEQYV.

This clone showed up just once. This chain uses TRBV19 with TRBJ2-3; D unresolved. V lost 4 bases to trimming and J lost 2 bases, with 16 bases between them. The CDR3 totals 16 residues. Germline CDR1 reads LNHDA; CDR2 reads SQIVND (reference sequence). CDR3 sequence: CASSNSARSPTDTQYF. The CDR3 nucleotides read TGTGCCAGTAGTAATTCTGCGAGGAGCCCCACAGATACGCAGTATTTT.

The rearrangement joins TRBV18 to TRBJ2-7, with no clear D. This CDR3 region has 13 residues. Between the trimmed V and J ends, which lost 3 bases and 3 bases, there was a span of 9 bases. Germline V lookup: CDR1 KGHSH, CDR2 LQKENI. CDR3 DNA sequence: TGTGCCAGCTCACCGTCCGTCAGCTACGAGCAGTACGTC. Its translation is CASSPSVSYEQYV.

The chain links TRBV6-1 to TRBJ2-5; TRBD1 might be the D (6 bases). Trimming left V 3 bases short and J 7 bases short, with 15 bases between. This CDR3 is built from 14 residues. Germline V gives CDR1 MNHNS, CDR2 SASEGT. The CDR3 protein is CASSEPGVSVTQYF. The DNA for the CDR3 is TGTGCCAGCAGTGAGCCAGGGGTCTCGGTGACCCAGTACTTC.